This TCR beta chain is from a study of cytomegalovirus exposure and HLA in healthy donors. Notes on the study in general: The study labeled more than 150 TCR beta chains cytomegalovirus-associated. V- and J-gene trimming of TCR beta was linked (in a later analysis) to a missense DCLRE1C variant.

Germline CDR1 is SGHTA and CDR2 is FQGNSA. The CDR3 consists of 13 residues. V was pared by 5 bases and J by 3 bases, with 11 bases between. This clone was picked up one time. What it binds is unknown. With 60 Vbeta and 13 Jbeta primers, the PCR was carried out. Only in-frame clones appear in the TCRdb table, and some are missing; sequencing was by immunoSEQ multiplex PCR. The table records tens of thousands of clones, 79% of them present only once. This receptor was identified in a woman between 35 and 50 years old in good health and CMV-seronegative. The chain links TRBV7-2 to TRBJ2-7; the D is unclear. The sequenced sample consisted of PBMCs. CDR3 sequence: CASSIPSVYEQYF. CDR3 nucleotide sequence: TGTGCCAGCAGCATCCCCTCAGTCTACGAGCAGTACTTC.